The 4 T cell receptor beta chains below were found in one sample sequenced in a study of Ad26.COV2.S vaccination and SARS-CoV-2 variants. Clones were sequenced by immunoSEQ multiplex PCR, and TCRdb holds only the in-frame ones, with some missing. This sample has approximately 420,000 clones, with roughly 90% found just once. Stated treatment: around 19 received Ad26.COV2.S at low or high dose, single or two shots; 5 received placebo; per-sample allocation not given. Vaccine and placebo recipients were sampled on day 63 after the first injection. This specimen was peripheral blood, taken in a trial of Ad26.COV2.S vaccine versus placebo. The receptors originated from a person aged 18-60 years who received the Ad26.COV2.S COVID-19 vaccine or a placebo.

The chain links TRBV10-3 to TRBJ1-1; 7 bases align to TRBD1. Germline V gene sequence: CDR1 ENHRY, CDR2 SYGVKD. There are 14 residues in the CDR3. Unmatched junction bases numbered 9, after V lost 6 bases and J lost 5 bases. The CDR3 bases are TGTGCCATCAGGGGAACAGGGGCGAGAACTGAAGCTTTCTTT. Its translation: CAIRGTGARTEAFF.

This clone appeared a single time. This chain joins TRBV6-1 and TRBJ1-5; D is undetermined. The V and J ends lost 3 bases and 2 bases respectively, with 11 bases between them. The CDR3 contains 15 residues. Germline CDR1 and CDR2: MNHNS and SASEGT. In DNA form, the CDR3 reads TGTGCCAGCAGTGAGGAAGGGTTTCGCAATCAGCCCCAGCATTTT. Its protein product is CASSEEGFRNQPQHF.

To note about this clone: The identical CDR3 is also encoded by other nucleotide sequences in the sample. The genes are TRBV6-5 and TRBJ2-7, with D perhaps TRBD1 (6 bases). Germline V CDR1 and CDR2: MNHEY, SVGAGI. CDR3 length equals 13 residues. Trimming shortened V by 6 bases and J by 4 bases, and 13 bases separated the two germline ends. CDR3 region: CASRGQGLYEQYF. The DNA for the CDR3 is TGTGCCAGCAGAGGGCAGGGGTTGTACGAGCAGTACTTC.

CDR3 nucleotide sequence: TGTGCCAGCAGCCCACGACAGGCACGGGGCGAGACGCAGTATTTT. It yields the protein CASSPRQARGETQYF. The chain couples TRBV7-2 to TRBJ2-3, with a weak D call TRBD1 (6 bases). V was cut by 5 bases and J by 9 bases, with 21 bases left in between. The CDR3 is made up of 15 amino acids. CDR1 SGHTA and CDR2 FQGNSA come from the germline V gene.